This T cell receptor beta chain is drawn from a study of cytomegalovirus exposure and HLA in healthy donors. This CDR3 spans 16 amino acids. V was trimmed by 2 bases and J by 1 base, leaving 16 bases between them. The germline gives CDR1 SGDLS, CDR2 YYNGEE. This clone was picked up one time. Its antigen is unknown. This PCR relied on a set of 60 Vbeta primers and 13 Jbeta primers. As originally analysed: A follow-up analysis tallied 86 million or so unique TCR beta chains, roughly 11 million shared. TCRdb keeps only in-frame clones here, not all; method: immunoSEQ multiplex PCR. Clonal size and the V and J genes are those of that table, whereas D and trimming came from the DNA. In the table there are 130,000 or so clones, approximately 91% of which are singletons. Study conclusions and caveats: Reported results showed that the classifier diagnosed cytomegalovirus status with high specificity and sensitivity. Confirmation in vitro established that a few CMV-associated chains were specific for CMV antigens.

Material for sequencing was PBMCs. This sequence was found in a woman aged 40-49 years in good health and CMV-seronegative. This chain uses TRBV9 with TRBJ2-7, with a tentative D call TRBD2 (5 bases). In nucleotides, the CDR3 is TGTGCCAGCAGCGTTAGTCTTGAGGGCCCTTCCTACGAGCAGTACTTC. The encoded protein is CASSVSLEGPSYEQYF.